The entry below describes one T cell receptor beta chain. What it recognizes is unknown. V shed 3 bases and J 1 base; nucleotides not matched to a gene: 6. The CDR3 has 17 amino acids. The germline V gene encodes CDR1 SGDLS and CDR2 YYNGEE. Sequencing used immunoSEQ multiplex PCR; TCRdb keeps in-frame clones, though not all of them. The repertoire holds tens of thousands of clones, around nine tenths seen once, with approximately 2.6% in the top ten. This entry comes from a study of identifying expanded T cells in peripheral blood. Study-level results: Variance in clone template counts between roughly two-week samples significantly increased with total template count across all healthy donors. Over about two and four weeks, about 15 and 19 clones changed, versus approximately 1.2 between replicates.

During the collection period, no donor immune events like infections were recorded. Sequencing was done on a sample of blood. This sequence originates from a person between 18 and 75 years old in good health. The chain links TRBV9 to TRBJ2-7; 14 bases agree with TRBD2. CDR3 in DNA: TGTGCCAGCAGCGAAGGGACTAGCGGGAGAGTTTCCTACGAGCAGTACTTC. It specifies CASSEGTSGRVSYEQYF. Full variable domain (outside the CDR3, taken from reference TRBV9 and TRBJ2-7): DSGVTQTPKHLITATGQRVTLRCSPRSGDLSVYWYQQSLDQGLQFLIQYYNGEERAKGNILERFSAQQFPDLHSELNLSSLELGDSALYFCASSEGTSGRVSYEQYFGPGTRLTVT.